These T cell receptor beta chains were read from a single sample in a study of regulatory T cells in long-lasting Graves disease. Via MiXCR, TCRdb re-called the multiplex PCR reads, giving one row per CDR3 protein. Here the sample spans a few hundred thousand distinct CDR3 sequences, about 14% being singletons. This same sample was also part of a study on T cells in Graves' hyperthyroidism and ophthalmopathy.

This material consisted of peripheral blood mononuclear cells (PBMCs), taken at new diagnosis, from a patient treated with antithyroid drugs. The receptors originated from a woman in her 50s with Graves disease. CDR3s include the opening cysteine and the closing phenylalanine or tryptophan. The D gene is left open where the match is weak. Expanded clones get a size class; other rows say once, few or many, or leave the size out.

TRBV7-2	TRBJ1-1	many	.	CASSSQEGTEAFF	TGTGCCAGCAGCTCCCAGGAGGGTACTGAAGCTTTCTTT
TRBV28	TRBJ1-1	many	TRBD1	CASSFWDRGRRKAFF	TGTGCCAGCAGTTTCTGGGACAGGGGGCGAAGGAAAGCTTTCTTT
TRBV11-2	TRBJ2-3	many	TRBD1	CASSPLGTGGDTQYF	TGTGCCAGCAGCCCCTTGGGGACAGGGGGGGATACGCAGTATTTT
TRBV2	TRBJ1-5	many	.	CASSNGFNQPQHF	TGTGCCAGCAGTAACGGATTCAATCAGCCCCAGCATTTT
TRBV12-3/TRBV12-4	TRBJ2-7	.	.	CASGPRGEQYF	TGTGCCAGCGGACCGCGGGGCGAGCAGTACTTC
TRBV19	TRBJ1-1	.	.	CASSPGREGLRF	TGTGCCAGTAGTCCGGGCAGGGAGGGTCTTCGCTTT
TRBV4-1	TRBJ2-5	.	TRBD2	CASSQDMGLVQETQYF	TGCGCCAGCAGCCAAGATATGGGACTAGTTCAAGAGACCCAGTACTTC
TRBV28	TRBJ2-1	many	.	CASSTPAGSSYNEQFF	TGTGCCAGCAGTACCCCAGCCGGGAGCTCCTACAATGAGCAGTTCTTC
TRBV3-1	TRBJ1-2	many	.	CASSQDLTHYGYTF	TGTGCCAGCAGCCAAGATCTCACCCACTATGGCTACACCTTC
TRBV28	TRBJ2-1	many	TRBD2	CASDPGTSGSIDNEQFF	TGTGCCAGTGATCCCGGGACTAGCGGGAGTATCGACAATGAGCAGTTCTTC
TRBV28	TRBJ2-5	many	.	CASNEGVETQYF	TGTGCCAGCAATGAGGGAGTTGAGACCCAGTACTTC
TRBV20-1	TRBJ1-2	.	.	CSAPGGGNRGYGYTF	TGCAGTGCTCCCGGGGGGGGTAACCGTGGCTATGGCTACACCTTC
TRBV7-9	TRBJ2-7	many	TRBD2	CASSLRTPGLADYEQYF	TGTGCCAGCAGCTTACGAACACCGGGACTAGCGGATTACGAGCAGTACTTC
TRBV29-1	TRBJ1-2	many	.	CSVDTGRNYGYTF	TGCAGCGTCGATACAGGGCGGAACTATGGCTACACCTTC
TRBV18	TRBJ2-7	few	TRBD1	CASSPLLRGQGSYEQYF	TGTGCCAGCTCACCTCTCCTACGAGGACAGGGCTCCTACGAGCAGTACTTC
TRBV7-9	TRBJ2-1	many	TRBD2	CAGLAGDEQFF	TGTGCCGGTTTAGCGGGAGATGAGCAGTTCTTC
TRBV11-2	TRBJ2-7	many	TRBD2	CASKGLAGGPGPYEQYF	TGTGCCAGCAAGGGACTAGCGGGAGGGCCGGGTCCCTACGAGCAGTACTTC
TRBV9	TRBJ2-1	few	.	CASSPGLLHNEQFF	TGTGCCAGCAGCCCTGGTCTTCTCCACAATGAGCAGTTCTTC
TRBV18	TRBJ1-6	few	TRBD1	CASSPQQGLDSPLHF	TGTGCCAGCTCACCTCAACAGGGGTTGGATTCACCCCTCCACTTT
TRBV20-1	TRBJ2-1	few	.	CSARDLRLEKGYEQFF	TGCAGTGCTAGAGATCTTCGGCTAGAGAAGGGCTATGAGCAGTTCTTC
TRBV20-1	TRBJ2-7	.	TRBD1	CSAYSRDRGYYEQYF	TGCAGTGCTTATAGCCGGGACAGGGGTTACTACGAGCAGTACTTC
TRBV24-1	TRBJ1-2	many	.	CATSEDTGYGYTF	TGTGCCACCAGTGAAGACACAGGGTACGGCTACACCTTC
TRBV12-3/TRBV12-4	TRBJ2-1	many	TRBD1	CASMRQGLLVRQFF	TGTGCCAGCATGAGACAGGGCTTGTTGGTGCGCCAGTTCTTC
TRBV29-1	TRBJ2-3	.	.	CSALTDNTDTQYF	TGCAGCGCCCTGACAGACAACACAGATACGCAGTATTTT
TRBV6-1	TRBJ1-3	.	.	CATGGSTSGNTIYF	TGTGCCACCGGGGGCAGCACCTCTGGAAACACCATATATTTT
TRBV28	TRBJ2-1	.	TRBD2	CASSLRWGLAGAGEQFF	TGTGCCAGCAGTTTAAGATGGGGACTAGCGGGAGCCGGTGAGCAGTTCTTC
TRBV6-5	TRBJ2-7	many	.	CASSYSGDSYEQYF	TGTGCCAGCAGTTACTCGGGTGACTCCTACGAGCAGTACTTC
TRBV7-6	TRBJ2-7	few	.	CASSLNSPHYFREQYF	TGTGCCAGCAGCTTAAATTCTCCCCACTACTTTCGCGAGCAGTACTTC
TRBV20-1	TRBJ1-1	many	.	CSAFSPSQNTEAFF	TGCAGTGCTTTCTCTCCCAGTCAGAACACTGAAGCTTTCTTT
TRBV28	TRBJ1-2	.	.	CASSSQLYGYTF	TGTGCCAGCAGTTCACAGCTCTATGGCTACACCTTC
TRBV6-4	TRBJ2-5	many	.	CASSAVRGQETQYF	TGTGCCAGCAGTGCCGTCCGGGGGCAGGAGACCCAGTACTTC
TRBV2	TRBJ2-1	many	TRBD1	CASKRQGARNEQFF	TGTGCCAGCAAACGACAGGGGGCTCGCAATGAGCAGTTCTTC
TRBV12-3/TRBV12-4	TRBJ2-2	few	.	CASSRQVGGELFF	TGTGCCAGCAGTCGACAGGTGGGGGGGGAGCTGTTTTTT
TRBV20-1	TRBJ2-3	many	.	CSASPDPGQGRDTQYF	TGCAGTGCTAGTCCAGATCCGGGACAAGGCAGGGATACGCAGTATTTT
TRBV12-3/TRBV12-4	TRBJ1-6	many	TRBD1	CASSDRGRSQPFNSPLHF	TGTGCCAGCAGTGACAGGGGCCGGTCGCAACCTTTTAATTCACCCCTCCACTTT
TRBV6-2/TRBV6-3	TRBJ2-1	few	.	CASSWERGPGNEQFF	TGTGCCAGCAGTTGGGAACGAGGGCCGGGCAATGAGCAGTTCTTC
TRBV28	TRBJ2-2	many	.	CASRGGNTGELFF	TGTGCCAGCAGGGGGGGGAACACCGGGGAGCTGTTTTTT
TRBV7-9	TRBJ2-7	many	TRBD2	CASSRAGAAYEQYF	TGTGCCAGCAGCAGAGCGGGAGCTGCCTACGAGCAGTACTTC
TRBV28	TRBJ2-7	many	.	CASSFGGGDSYEQYF	TGTGCCAGCAGTTTCGGGGGGGGGGACAGCTACGAGCAGTACTTC
TRBV12-3/TRBV12-4	TRBJ2-2	many	TRBD2	CASRQGGGTSGMNTGELFF	TGTGCCAGCAGGCAGGGTGGCGGGACTAGCGGGATGAACACCGGGGAGCTGTTTTTT
TRBV2	TRBJ2-3	many	.	CASRNRVETDTQYF	TGTGCCAGCAGAAACAGGGTCGAGACAGATACGCAGTATTTT
TRBV6-9	TRBJ2-3	many	.	CASSSRRSTDTQYF	TGTGCCAGCAGTTCCCGACGGAGCACAGATACGCAGTATTTT
TRBV2	TRBJ2-7	many	.	CASSAGTPGDEQYF	TGTGCCAGCAGCGCCGGGACACCCGGGGACGAGCAGTACTTC
TRBV19	TRBJ2-1	few	.	CASNIGGISYNEQFF	TGTGCCAGTAACATTGGGGGCATCTCCTACAATGAGCAGTTCTTC
TRBV10-3	TRBJ2-6	few	.	CAISDIGSSSGANVLTF	TGTGCCATCAGTGATATTGGTAGTAGCTCTGGGGCCAACGTCCTGACTTTC
TRBV28	TRBJ2-2	.	TRBD2	CASSSGRGVTGEPFF	TGTGCCAGCTCTAGCGGGAGGGGTGTAACCGGGGAGCCGTTTTTT
TRBV24-1	TRBJ2-1	few	.	CATSPSPPSYNEQFF	TGTGCCACCAGCCCCTCCCCCCCCAGCTACAATGAGCAGTTCTTC
TRBV28	TRBJ1-6	.	.	CASSWTNIYNSPLHF	TGTGCCAGCAGTTGGACAAATATCTATAATTCACCCCTCCACTTT
TRBV28	TRBJ2-1	many	.	CASSRTSAGEQFF	TGTGCCAGCAGTCGAACTTCAGCAGGTGAGCAGTTCTTC
TRBV7-2	TRBJ1-2	many	TRBD1	CASSSGTGFYGYTF	TGTGCCAGCAGCTCCGGGACAGGCTTCTATGGCTACACCTTC